These T cell receptor beta chains were read from a single sample in a study of metastatic and nonmetastatic thyroid tumors. TCRdb used MiXCR to call clones anew from the PCR reads. The repertoire holds approximately 17,000 clones, with roughly a quarter as singletons. Sequencing used blood. The receptors stem from a male donor with papillary thyroid cancer or a benign thyroid nodule (not recorded which). Some clones in this sample may be carry-over from other donors' samples. The CDR3 runs from the conserved cysteine through the conserved F or W. A D gene is named only where the DNA matches it firmly. Clone size is shown for a subset of rows, as once, few, many or a class of expanded clone.

J gene	V gene	D gene	clone size	CDR3 protein	CDR3 DNA
TRBJ1-5	TRBV2	.	many	CASSEFQGNQPQHF	TGTGCCAGCAGTGAATTTCAGGGCAATCAGCCCCAGCATTTT
TRBJ1-5	TRBV2	.	medium-sized	CASSEAIPGTYSNQPQHF	TGTGCCAGCAGTGAAGCGATCCCAGGGACTTATAGCAATCAGCCCCAGCATTTT
TRBJ2-3	TRBV7-3	TRBD2	many	CASSDNSGGAGDTQYF	TGTGCCAGCAGCGACAATAGCGGGGGGGCCGGAGATACGCAGTATTTT
TRBJ1-6	TRBV10-3	TRBD1	many	CAISAGTAYNSPLHF	TGTGCCATCAGTGCTGGGACAGCTTATAATTCACCCCTCCACTTT
TRBJ2-7	TRBV9	.	.	CASSVASGFFYEQYF	TGTGCCAGCAGCGTAGCGTCAGGGTTTTTTTACGAGCAGTACTTC
TRBJ1-1	TRBV5-1	.	many	CASSLGVSSNTEAFF	TGCGCCAGCAGCTTGGGCGTCAGTTCGAACACTGAAGCTTTCTTT
TRBJ2-7	TRBV20-1	.	.	CSASEQRAYEQYF	TGCAGTGCTAGCGAACAGAGAGCCTACGAGCAGTACTTC
TRBJ2-7	TRBV6-2/TRBV6-3	.	medium-sized	CASSLHLDSPYEQYF	TGTGCCAGCAGTTTGCACCTAGACAGCCCCTACGAGCAGTACTTC
TRBJ2-3	TRBV20-1	.	once	CSARTVTDTQYF	TGCAGTGCTAGAACGGTCACAGATACGCAGTATTTT
TRBJ2-7	TRBV5-4	.	many	CASSFGRGGFNEQYF	TGTGCCAGCAGCTTCGGTCGTGGGGGTTTCAACGAGCAGTACTTC
TRBJ1-4	TRBV6-1	.	many	CASSGSQGNEKLFF	TGTGCCAGCAGTGGATCGCAGGGTAATGAAAAACTGTTTTTT
TRBJ2-7	TRBV19	.	.	CASSIGTVIYEQYF	TGTGCCAGTAGTATAGGGACAGTCATCTACGAGCAGTACTTC
TRBJ1-6	TRBV6-1	.	.	CASSEATWGNSPLHF	TGTGCCAGCAGTGAAGCGACATGGGGCAATTCACCCCTCCACTTT
TRBJ2-2	TRBV5-4	TRBD1	many	CASSLGRDRGSGELFF	TGTGCCAGCAGCTTGGGCCGGGACAGGGGGTCCGGGGAGCTGTTTTTT
TRBJ1-1	TRBV7-6	.	many	CASSLGSGTSNTEAFF	TGTGCCAGCAGCTTAGGGTCAGGGACATCGAACACTGAAGCTTTCTTT
TRBJ2-2	TRBV20-1	.	medium-sized	CSASPHRADSAGELFF	TGCAGTGCTTCTCCCCACCGGGCAGACAGCGCCGGGGAGCTGTTTTTT
TRBJ2-2	TRBV6-4	.	medium-sized	CASSDKNTGELFF	TGTGCCAGCAGTGACAAAAACACCGGGGAGCTGTTTTTT
TRBJ2-7	TRBV20-1	.	few	CSARGRRAEQYF	TGCAGTGCTAGGGGGCGCAGGGCCGAGCAGTACTTC
TRBJ1-3	TRBV20-1	.	.	CSAFGDTIYF	TGCAGTGCTTTTGGGGACACCATATATTTT
TRBJ2-2	TRBV11-2	TRBD1	once	CASSLGQGASGELFF	TGTGCCAGCAGCTTGGGACAGGGGGCGTCCGGGGAGCTGTTTTTT
TRBJ2-5	TRBV7-2	.	.	CASILWSNQETQYF	TGTGCCAGCATCTTATGGTCTAACCAAGAGACCCAGTACTTC
TRBJ2-1	TRBV6-1	TRBD2	many	CASTGSGRANEQFF	TGTGCCAGCACCGGGAGCGGGAGGGCAAATGAGCAGTTCTTC
TRBJ2-1	TRBV6-4	TRBD1	many	CASSDSQGAYNEQFF	TGTGCCAGCAGTGACTCACAGGGGGCCTACAATGAGCAGTTCTTC
TRBJ1-2	TRBV6-1	TRBD1	.	CASSEGYRGPTYGYTF	TGTGCCAGCAGTGAAGGATACAGGGGCCCGACCTATGGCTACACCTTC
TRBJ1-1	TRBV6-2/TRBV6-3	.	.	CASSASSGLENTEAFF	TGTGCCAGCAGCGCAAGTTCGGGACTCGAGAACACTGAAGCTTTCTTT